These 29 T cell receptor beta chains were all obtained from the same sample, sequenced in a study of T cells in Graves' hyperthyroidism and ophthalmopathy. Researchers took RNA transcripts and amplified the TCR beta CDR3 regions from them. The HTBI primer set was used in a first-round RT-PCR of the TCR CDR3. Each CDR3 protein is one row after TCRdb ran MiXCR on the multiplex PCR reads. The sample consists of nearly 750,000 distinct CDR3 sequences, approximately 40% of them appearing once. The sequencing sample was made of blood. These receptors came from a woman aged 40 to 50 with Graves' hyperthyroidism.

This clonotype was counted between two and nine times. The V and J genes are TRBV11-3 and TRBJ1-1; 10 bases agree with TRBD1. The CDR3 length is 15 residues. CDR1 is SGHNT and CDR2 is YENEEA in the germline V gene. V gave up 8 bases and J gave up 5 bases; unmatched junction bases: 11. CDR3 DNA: TGTGCCAGCGGGCCCTCGGACAGGGGGGTAACTGAAGCTTTCTTT. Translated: CASGPSDRGVTEAFF.

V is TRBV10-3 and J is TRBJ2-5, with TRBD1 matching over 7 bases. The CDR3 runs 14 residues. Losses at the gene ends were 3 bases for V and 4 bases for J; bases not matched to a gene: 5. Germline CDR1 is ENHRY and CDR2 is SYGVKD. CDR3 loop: CAISDKGARETQYF. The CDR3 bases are TGTGCCATCAGTGATAAGGGGGCTCGAGAGACCCAGTACTTC.

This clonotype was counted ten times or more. The CDR3 nucleotides are TGTGCCAGCAGTGAGATCGGGGGGGCCGAGGGCAATCAGCCCCAGCATTTT. It codes for CASSEIGGAEGNQPQHF. The chain couples TRBV2 to TRBJ1-5; perhaps TRBD1 as D (6 bases). V lost 3 bases and J 2 bases, leaving 17 bases between the germline ends. The CDR3 consists of 17 residues. Germline lookup yields CDR1 SNHLY and CDR2 FYNNEI.

The CDR3 loop reads CAISSGFGASGPGTTGELFF. DNA for the CDR3: TGTGCCATCAGCTCGGGGTTTGGGGCAAGCGGCCCAGGGACCACCGGGGAGCTGTTTTTT. The chain joins TRBV10-3 to TRBJ2-2, with D perhaps being TRBD1 or TRBD2 (5 bases each). The CDR3 totals 20 residues. V lost 6 bases, J lost 4 bases, and 30 bases lay in between. Germline V gene sequence: CDR1 ENHRY, CDR2 SYGVKD.

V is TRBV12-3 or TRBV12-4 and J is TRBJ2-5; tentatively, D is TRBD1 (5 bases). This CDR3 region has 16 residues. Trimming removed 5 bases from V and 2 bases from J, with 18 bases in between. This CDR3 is CASSLVDTNIQETQYF. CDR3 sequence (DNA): TGTGCCAGCAGTCTAGTGGACACGAACATTCAAGAGACCCAGTACTTC.

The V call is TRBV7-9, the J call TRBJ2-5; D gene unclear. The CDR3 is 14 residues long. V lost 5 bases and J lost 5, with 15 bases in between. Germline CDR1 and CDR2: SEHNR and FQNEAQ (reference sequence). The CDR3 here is CASSQRASGETQYF. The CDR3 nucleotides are TGTGCCAGCAGCCAACGGGCCTCCGGGGAGACCCAGTACTTC.

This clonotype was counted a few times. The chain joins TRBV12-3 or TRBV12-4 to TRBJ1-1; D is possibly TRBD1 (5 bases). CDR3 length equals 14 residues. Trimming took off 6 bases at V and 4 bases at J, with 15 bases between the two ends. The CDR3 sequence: CASSQQVFGTEAFF. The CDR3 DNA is TGTGCCAGCAGCCAACAGGTTTTTGGCACTGAAGCTTTCTTT.

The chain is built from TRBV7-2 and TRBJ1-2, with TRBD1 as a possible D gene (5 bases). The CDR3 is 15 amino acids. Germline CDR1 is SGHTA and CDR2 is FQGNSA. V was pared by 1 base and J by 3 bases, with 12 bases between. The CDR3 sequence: CASSLVGQGHYGYTF. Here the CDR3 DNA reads TGTGCCAGCAGCTTAGTGGGGCAGGGACACTATGGCTACACCTTC.

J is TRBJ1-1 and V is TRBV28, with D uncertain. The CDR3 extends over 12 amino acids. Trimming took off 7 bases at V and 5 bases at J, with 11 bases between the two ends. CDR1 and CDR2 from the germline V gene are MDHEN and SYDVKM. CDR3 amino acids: CASTEVDTEAFF. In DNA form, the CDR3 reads TGTGCCAGCACCGAGGTGGATACTGAAGCTTTCTTT.

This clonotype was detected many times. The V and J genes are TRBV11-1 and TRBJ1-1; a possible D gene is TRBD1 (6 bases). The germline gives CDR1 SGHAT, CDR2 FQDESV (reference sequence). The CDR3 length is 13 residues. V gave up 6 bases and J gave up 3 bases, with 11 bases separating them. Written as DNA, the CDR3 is TGTGCCAGCAGTCCACAGGGCTACACTGAAGCTTTCTTT. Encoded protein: CASSPQGYTEAFF. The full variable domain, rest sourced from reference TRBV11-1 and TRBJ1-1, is EAEVAQSPRYKITEKSQAVAFWCDPISGHATLYWYRQILGQGPELLVQFQDESVVDDSQLPKDRFSAERLKGVDSTLKIQPAELGDSAMYLCASSPQGYTEAFFGQGTRLTVV.

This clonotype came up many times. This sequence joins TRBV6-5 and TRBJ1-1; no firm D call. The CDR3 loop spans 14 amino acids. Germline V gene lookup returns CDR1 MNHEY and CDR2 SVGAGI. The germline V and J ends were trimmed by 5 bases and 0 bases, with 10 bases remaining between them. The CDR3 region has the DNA TGTGCCAGCAGTGAAGTAGGTGTGAACACTGAAGCTTTCTTT. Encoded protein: CASSEVGVNTEAFF.

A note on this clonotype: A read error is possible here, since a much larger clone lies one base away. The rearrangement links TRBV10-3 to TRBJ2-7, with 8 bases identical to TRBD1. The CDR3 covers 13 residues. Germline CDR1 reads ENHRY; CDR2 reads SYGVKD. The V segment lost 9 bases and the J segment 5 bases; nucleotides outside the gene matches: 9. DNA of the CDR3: TGTGCCATTAAACCGACAGGGGCCGACGAGCAGTACTTC. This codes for CAIKPTGADEQYF.

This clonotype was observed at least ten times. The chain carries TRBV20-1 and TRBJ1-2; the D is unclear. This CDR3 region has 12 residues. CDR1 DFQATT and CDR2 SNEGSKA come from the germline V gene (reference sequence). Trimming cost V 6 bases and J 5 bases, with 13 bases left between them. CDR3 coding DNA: TGCAGTGCCAGGCCTGCGGGGTATGGCTACACCTTC. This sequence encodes CSARPAGYGYTF.

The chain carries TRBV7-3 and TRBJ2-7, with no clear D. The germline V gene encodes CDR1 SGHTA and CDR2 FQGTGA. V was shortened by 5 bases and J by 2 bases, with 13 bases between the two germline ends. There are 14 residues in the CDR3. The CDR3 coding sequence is TGTGCCAGCAGCCCCGAAGGGTTGACCTACGAGCAGTACTTC. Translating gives CASSPEGLTYEQYF.

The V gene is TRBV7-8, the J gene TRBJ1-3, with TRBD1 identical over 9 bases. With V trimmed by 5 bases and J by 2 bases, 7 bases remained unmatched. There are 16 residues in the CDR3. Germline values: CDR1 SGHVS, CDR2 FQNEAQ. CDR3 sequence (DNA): TGTGCCAGCAGCGCCGGACAGGGGAGCACTGGAAACACCATATATTTT. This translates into CASSAGQGSTGNTIYF.

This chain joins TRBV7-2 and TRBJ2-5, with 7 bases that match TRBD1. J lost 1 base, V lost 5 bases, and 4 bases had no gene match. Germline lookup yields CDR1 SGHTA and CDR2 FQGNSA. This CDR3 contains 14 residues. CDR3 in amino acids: CASSPTGPQETQYF. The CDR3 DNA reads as TGTGCCAGCAGCCCGACAGGGCCCCAAGAGACCCAGTACTTC.

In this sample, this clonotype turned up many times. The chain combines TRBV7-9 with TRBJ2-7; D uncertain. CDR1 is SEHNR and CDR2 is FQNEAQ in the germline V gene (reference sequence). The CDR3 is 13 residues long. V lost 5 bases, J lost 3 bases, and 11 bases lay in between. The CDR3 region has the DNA TGTGCCAGCAGCCCCGAACTCCGCTACGAGCAGTACTTC. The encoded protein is CASSPELRYEQYF.

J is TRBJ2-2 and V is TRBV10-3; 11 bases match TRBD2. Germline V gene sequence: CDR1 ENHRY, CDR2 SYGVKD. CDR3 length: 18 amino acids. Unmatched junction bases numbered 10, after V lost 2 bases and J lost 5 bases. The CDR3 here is CAISERSKGLAETGELFF. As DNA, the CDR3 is TGTGCCATCAGTGAGCGGTCCAAGGGACTAGCGGAAACCGGGGAGCTGTTTTTT.

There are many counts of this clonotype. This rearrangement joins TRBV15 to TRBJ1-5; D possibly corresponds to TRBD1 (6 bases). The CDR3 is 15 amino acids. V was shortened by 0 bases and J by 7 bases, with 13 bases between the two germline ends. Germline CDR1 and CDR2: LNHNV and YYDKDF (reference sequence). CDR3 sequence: CATSREGGSGQPQHF. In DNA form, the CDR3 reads TGTGCCACCAGCAGAGAAGGGGGGAGCGGACAGCCCCAGCATTTT.

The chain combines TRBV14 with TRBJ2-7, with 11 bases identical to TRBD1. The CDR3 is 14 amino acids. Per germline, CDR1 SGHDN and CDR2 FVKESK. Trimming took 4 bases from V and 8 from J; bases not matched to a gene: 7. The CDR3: CASSPGTGGEKQYF. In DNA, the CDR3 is TGTGCCAGCAGCCCCGGGACAGGGGGGGAGAAGCAGTACTTC.

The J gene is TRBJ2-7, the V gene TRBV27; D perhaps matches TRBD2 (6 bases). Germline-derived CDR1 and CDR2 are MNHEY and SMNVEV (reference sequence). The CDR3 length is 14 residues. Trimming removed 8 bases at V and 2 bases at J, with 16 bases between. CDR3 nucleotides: TGTGCCAGCGCTTTAGGACTATACACCTACGAGCAGTACTTC. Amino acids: CASALGLYTYEQYF.

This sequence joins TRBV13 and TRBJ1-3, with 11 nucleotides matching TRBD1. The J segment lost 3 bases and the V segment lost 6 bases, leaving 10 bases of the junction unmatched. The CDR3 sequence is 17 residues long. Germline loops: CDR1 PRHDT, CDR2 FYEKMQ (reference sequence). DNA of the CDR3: TGTGCCAGCAGTCCAAGACGGACAGGGGGCGGTGGAAACACCATATATTTT. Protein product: CASSPRRTGGGGNTIYF.

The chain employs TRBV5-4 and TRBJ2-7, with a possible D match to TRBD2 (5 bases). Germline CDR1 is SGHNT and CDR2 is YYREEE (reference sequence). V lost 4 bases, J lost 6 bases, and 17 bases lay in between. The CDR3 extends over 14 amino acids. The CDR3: CASSRNTSFREQYF. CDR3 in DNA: TGTGCCAGCAGCCGGAACACTAGTTTCCGCGAGCAGTACTTC.

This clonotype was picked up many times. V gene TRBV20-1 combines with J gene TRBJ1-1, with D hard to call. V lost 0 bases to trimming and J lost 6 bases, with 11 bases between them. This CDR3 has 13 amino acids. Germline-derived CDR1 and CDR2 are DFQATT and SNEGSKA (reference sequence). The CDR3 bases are TGCAGTGCTAGAGACCAAGCCGGCTCTGAAGCTTTCTTT. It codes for CSARDQAGSEAFF.

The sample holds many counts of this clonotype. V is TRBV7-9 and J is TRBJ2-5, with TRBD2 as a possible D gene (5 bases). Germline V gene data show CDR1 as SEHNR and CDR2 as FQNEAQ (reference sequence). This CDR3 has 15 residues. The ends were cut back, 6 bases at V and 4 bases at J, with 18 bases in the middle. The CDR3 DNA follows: TGTGCCAGCAGTCCCCGTGAGGGCCTAGGAGAGACCCAGTACTTC. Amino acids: CASSPREGLGETQYF.

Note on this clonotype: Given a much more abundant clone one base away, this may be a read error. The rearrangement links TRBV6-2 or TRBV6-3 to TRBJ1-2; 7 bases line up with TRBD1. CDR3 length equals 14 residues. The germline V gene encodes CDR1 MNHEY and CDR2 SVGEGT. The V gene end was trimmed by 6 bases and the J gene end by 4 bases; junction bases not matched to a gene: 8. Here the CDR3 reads CASSHGQDLYGYTF. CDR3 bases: TGTGCCAGCAGCCACGGACAGGACCTCTATGGCTACACCTTC.

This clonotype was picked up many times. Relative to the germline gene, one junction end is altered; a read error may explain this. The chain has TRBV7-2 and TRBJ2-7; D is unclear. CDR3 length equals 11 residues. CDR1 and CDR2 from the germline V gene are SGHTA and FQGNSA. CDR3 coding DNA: TGTGCCAGCAGCTTATCCTCCGAGCAGTACTTC. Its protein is CASSLSSEQYF.

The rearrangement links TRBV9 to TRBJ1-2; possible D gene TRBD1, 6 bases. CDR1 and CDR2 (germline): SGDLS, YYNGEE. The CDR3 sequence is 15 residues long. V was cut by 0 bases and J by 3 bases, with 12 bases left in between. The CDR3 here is CASSVATQGHYGYTF. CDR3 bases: TGTGCCAGCAGCGTAGCTACACAGGGTCACTATGGCTACACCTTC.

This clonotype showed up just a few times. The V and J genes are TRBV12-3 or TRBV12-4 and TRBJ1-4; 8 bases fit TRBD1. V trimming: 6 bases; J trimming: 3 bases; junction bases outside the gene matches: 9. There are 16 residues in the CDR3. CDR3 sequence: CASRSGQGAPNEKLFF. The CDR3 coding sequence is TGTGCCAGCAGATCGGGGCAGGGGGCGCCTAATGAAAAACTGTTTTTT.